The 22 T cell receptor beta chains given below trace back to one sample, sequenced in a study of shared clonotypes between healthy human individuals. TCRdb keeps only in-frame clones here, not all; method: immunoSEQ multiplex PCR. The sample records over a million clones, approximately 98% being singletons. Sequencing used naive CD4+ T cells sorted from blood. Subset described: CD45RA+ positively selected. The receptors originated from a young man in good health.

This sequence joins TRBV7-8 and TRBJ2-1; possible D gene TRBD2, 5 bases. The germline V gene encodes CDR1 SGHVS and CDR2 FQNEAQ. The length of the CDR3 is 13 residues. The germline V and J ends were trimmed by 3 bases and 3 bases, with 6 bases remaining between them. CDR3 sequence (DNA): TGTGCCAGCAGCTTCGGGGTCTACAATGAGCAGTTCTTC. The encoded protein is CASSFGVYNEQFF.

The chain recombines TRBV28 with TRBJ1-5; TRBD1 agrees at 7 bases. This CDR3 contains 12 residues. Unmatched junction bases numbered 1, after V lost 5 bases and J lost 6 bases. Germline CDR1 MDHEN, CDR2 SYDVKM. CDR3 in amino acids: CASSTGVQPQHF. DNA for the CDR3: TGTGCCAGCAGTACAGGGGTTCAGCCCCAGCATTTT.

As DNA, the CDR3 is TGTGCCAGCAGTGAAGGGGGGACTAATGAAAAACTGTTTTTT. This sequence encodes CASSEGGTNEKLFF. This chain links TRBV6-1 with TRBJ1-4, with D possibly matching TRBD1 (5 bases). V lost 1 base to trimming and J lost 2 bases, with 5 bases between them. CDR1 is MNHNS and CDR2 is SASEGT in the germline V gene. This CDR3 region has 14 residues.

V gene TRBV7-2 combines with J gene TRBJ2-1; D unclear. Between the trimmed V and J ends, which lost 1 base and 7 bases, there was a span of 11 bases. The germline gives CDR1 SGHTA, CDR2 FQGNSA. The CDR3 covers 14 residues. CDR3 sequence: CASSLVVTLNEQFF. The CDR3 nucleotides are TGTGCCAGCAGCTTAGTTGTCACTCTAAATGAGCAGTTCTTC.

J is TRBJ2-1 and V is TRBV30; the match to TRBD2 covers 8 bases. Trimming cost V 2 bases and J 7 bases; bases outside gene matches: 7. CDR3 length: 14 residues. Germline assignment: CDR1 GTSNPN and CDR2 SVGIG (reference sequence). CDR3 loop: CAWSLIAGTNEQFF. In DNA, the CDR3 is TGTGCCTGGAGTTTGATAGCGGGAACGAATGAGCAGTTCTTC.

V usage is TRBV29-1 and J usage is TRBJ2-7; D is perhaps TRBD1 or TRBD2 (5 bases each). The V end lost 4 bases, the J end lost 3 bases, and 19 bases lay between the germline ends. The V gene's germline CDR1 is SQVTM and CDR2 ANQGSEA. CDR3 length: 15 residues. This chain's CDR3 is CSVALRGTRGYEQYF. The CDR3 coding sequence is TGCAGCGTTGCGTTACGGGGCACACGGGGCTACGAGCAGTACTTC.

The genes are TRBV5-6 and TRBJ2-7, with unresolved D. The CDR3 length is 11 residues. The germline gives CDR1 SGHDT, CDR2 YYEEEE. Deletions cut 4 bases from V and 4 bases from J, with 6 bases between. In nucleotides, the CDR3 is TGTGCCAGCAGCGGCCAATACGAGCAGTACTTC. Its translation is CASSGQYEQYF.

The rearrangement uses TRBV27 and TRBJ1-1, with 8 bases aligning to TRBD1. J gave up 0 bases and V 7 bases, and 4 bases lay outside the gene matches. CDR3 length: 14 amino acids. CDR1 and CDR2 (germline): MNHEY, SMNVEV (reference sequence). Written as DNA, the CDR3 is TGTGCCAGCAATCCGGGACAGGTGAACACTGAAGCTTTCTTT. This codes for CASNPGQVNTEAFF.

The chain is built from TRBV2 and TRBJ1-5; 10 bases line up with TRBD1. Losses at the gene ends were 5 bases for V and 7 bases for J; bases not matched to a gene: 5. The CDR3 spans 14 residues. Germline V CDR1 and CDR2: SNHLY, FYNNEI. CDR3 sequence (DNA): TGTGCCAGCAGTACGCGGACAGGGGGACAGCCCCAGCATTTT. Protein: CASSTRTGGQPQHF.

The genes are TRBV5-1 and TRBJ1-2; unclear D gene. The CDR3 has 13 amino acids. Trimming took off 4 bases at V and 4 bases at J, with 11 bases between the two ends. Germline CDR1 is SGHRS and CDR2 is YFSETQ. DNA of the CDR3: TGCGCCAGCAGCAGTGAGAGGAGCTATGGCTACACCTTC. Its translation: CASSSERSYGYTF.

The rearrangement links TRBV5-1 to TRBJ2-7; a weak D match, TRBD2 (5 bases). The germline V gene encodes CDR1 SGHRS and CDR2 YFSETQ. CDR3 length: 13 amino acids. The ends were cut back, 4 bases at V and 7 bases at J, with 15 bases in the middle. Here the CDR3 DNA reads TGCGCCAGCAGCATGACGGGATTCGGGGAGCAGTACTTC. Encoded protein: CASSMTGFGEQYF. Based on the CDR3 plus reference TRBV5-1 and TRBJ2-7, the full variable domain is KAGVTQTPRYLIKTRGQQVTLSCSPISGHRSVSWYQQTPGQGLQFLFEYFSETQRNKGNFPGRFSGRQFSNSRSEMNVSTLELGDSALYLCASSMTGFGEQYFGPGTRLTVT.

The DNA for the CDR3 is TGTGCCAGCAGCTTAGGATCGGGGAATGAGAAGCCCCAGCATTTT. Its translation: CASSLGSGNEKPQHF. This chain connects TRBV7-2 to TRBJ1-5; no definite D call. From germline, CDR1 is SGHTA and CDR2 FQGNSA. Trimming removed 1 base from V and 8 bases from J, with 15 bases in between. This CDR3 region has 15 residues.

The genes are TRBV11-2 and TRBJ2-7; 7 bases map to TRBD1. Germline V gives CDR1 SGHAT, CDR2 FQNNGV. The CDR3 runs to 18 residues. The ends lost 5 bases at V and 2 bases at J; junction bases unmatched: 18. In DNA form, the CDR3 reads TGTGCCAGCAGCCCAGGAAGGGGGCAAGGTAGCCCCCCCTACGAGCAGTACTTC. This sequence encodes CASSPGRGQGSPPYEQYF. The full variable domain, in which reference TRBV11-2 and TRBJ2-7 provide the parts outside the CDR3, is EAGVAQSPRYKIIEKRQSVAFWCNPISGHATLYWYQQILGQGPKLLIQFQNNGVVDDSQLPKDRFSAERLKGVDSTLKIQPAKLEDSAVYLCASSPGRGQGSPPYEQYFGPGTRLTVT.

V is TRBV2 and J is TRBJ2-3; 7 positions agree with TRBD2. J gave up 2 bases and V 5 bases, and 10 bases lay outside the gene matches. There are 16 residues in the CDR3. Germline CDR1 and CDR2: SNHLY and FYNNEI. The chain's CDR3 is CASSIISGGLTDTQYF. The CDR3 DNA reads as TGTGCCAGCAGTATAATTTCGGGAGGCCTCACAGATACGCAGTATTTT. The entire variable domain, with the rest obtained from reference TRBV2 and TRBJ2-3, is as follows: EPEVTQTPSHQVTQMGQEVILRCVPISNHLYFYWYRQILGQKVEFLVSFYNNEISEKSEIFDDQFSVERPDGSNFTLKIRSTKLEDSAMYFCASSIISGGLTDTQYFGPGTRLTVL.

This sequence joins TRBV12-5 and TRBJ1-1; D is uncertain. The CDR3 is 12 residues long. Germline V gives CDR1 LGHNT, CDR2 FRNRAP. V was shortened by 6 bases and J by 6 bases, with 11 bases between the two germline ends. The CDR3, as DNA: TGTGCTAGTGGGCCTGGAGGCGCTGAAGCTTTCTTT. Translated, it gives CASGPGGAEAFF. Together with reference TRBV12-5 and TRBJ1-1, the CDR3 gives the full variable domain: DARVTQTPRHKVTEMGQEVTMRCQPILGHNTVFWYRQTMMQGLELLAYFRNRAPLDDSGMPKDRFSAEMPDATLATLKIQPSEPRDSAVYFCASGPGGAEAFFGQGTRLTVV.

As for this clone: Different DNA sequences within this sample yield the same CDR3. The chain recombines TRBV18 with TRBJ2-3, with 8 bases fitting TRBD2. V shed 4 bases and J 2 bases; nucleotides not matched to a gene: 2. The CDR3 has 14 residues. CDR1 is KGHSH, CDR2 LQKENI, per germline. CDR3 bases: TGTGCCAGCTCACTAGCGGGGATCACAGATACGCAGTATTTT. It yields the protein CASSLAGITDTQYF. The whole variable domain, filled in from reference TRBV18 and TRBJ2-3, reads NAGVMQNPRHLVRRRGQEARLRCSPMKGHSHVYWYRQLPEEGLKFMVYLQKENIIDESGMPKERFSAEFPKEGPSILRIQQVVRGDSAAYFCASSLAGITDTQYFGPGTRLTVL.

This chain connects TRBV20-1 to TRBJ2-3; D is undetermined. Per the germline V gene, CDR1 is DFQATT and CDR2 is SNEGSKA (reference sequence). With 6 bases removed from V and 6 bases from J, the gap between germline ends came to 7 bases. The CDR3 is 10 residues long. DNA of the CDR3: TGCAGTGCGCTGTGGGATACGCAGTATTTT. Protein product: CSALWDTQYF.

The V gene is TRBV7-9, the J gene TRBJ2-3; a possible D gene is TRBD1 (5 bases). Germline loops: CDR1 SEHNR, CDR2 FQNEAQ (reference sequence). CDR3 size: 15 residues. Trimming removed 1 base at V and 1 base at J, with 9 bases between. The CDR3 sequence is CASSLDVRGTDTQYF. CDR3 in DNA: TGTGCCAGCAGCTTAGACGTCAGGGGCACAGATACGCAGTATTTT.

This rearrangement joins TRBV18 to TRBJ2-3; D is unclear. V lost 2 bases, J lost 0 bases, and 12 bases lay in between. This CDR3 spans 16 amino acids. Germline CDR1 KGHSH, CDR2 LQKENI. The CDR3: CASSPITAQSTDTQYF. DNA of the CDR3: TGTGCCAGCTCACCAATCACAGCCCAAAGCACAGATACGCAGTATTTT.

The chain uses TRBV29-1 and TRBJ2-1; TRBD2 is a possible D gene (6 bases). The CDR3 is 15 residues long. The germline V gene has CDR1 SQVTM and CDR2 ANQGSEA. Trimming removed 4 bases at V and 1 base at J, with 14 bases between. The CDR3 sequence: CSVVQLAASYNEQFF. Here the CDR3 DNA reads TGCAGCGTTGTACAACTAGCTGCATCCTACAATGAGCAGTTCTTC.

The chain carries TRBV5-8 and TRBJ1-5; 9 bases are a match to TRBD1. Germline V CDR1 and CDR2: SGHTS, YDEGEE. The junction had 5 bases not matched to a gene; V was cut back by 0 bases and J by 7 bases. The CDR3 spans 15 residues. The CDR3 region is CASSLGDREEQPQHF. In nucleotides, the CDR3 is TGTGCCAGCAGCTTGGGGGACAGGGAGGAACAGCCCCAGCATTTT. The whole variable domain, filled in from reference TRBV5-8 and TRBJ1-5, reads EAGVTQSPTHLIKTRGQQATLRCSPISGHTSVYWYQQALGLGLQFLLWYDEGEERNRGNFPPRFSGRQFPNYSSELNVNALELEDSALYLCASSLGDREEQPQHFGDGTRLSIL.

The chain couples TRBV28 to TRBJ2-7; D may be TRBD1 or TRBD2 (5 bases each). Trimming removed 1 base from V and 2 bases from J, with 12 bases in between. Germline V gene lookup returns CDR1 MDHEN and CDR2 SYDVKM. This CDR3 spans 15 amino acids. DNA for the CDR3: TGTGCCAGCAGTTTATCAGGGTCCGGGACCTACGAGCAGTACTTC. Its translation: CASSLSGSGTYEQYF.